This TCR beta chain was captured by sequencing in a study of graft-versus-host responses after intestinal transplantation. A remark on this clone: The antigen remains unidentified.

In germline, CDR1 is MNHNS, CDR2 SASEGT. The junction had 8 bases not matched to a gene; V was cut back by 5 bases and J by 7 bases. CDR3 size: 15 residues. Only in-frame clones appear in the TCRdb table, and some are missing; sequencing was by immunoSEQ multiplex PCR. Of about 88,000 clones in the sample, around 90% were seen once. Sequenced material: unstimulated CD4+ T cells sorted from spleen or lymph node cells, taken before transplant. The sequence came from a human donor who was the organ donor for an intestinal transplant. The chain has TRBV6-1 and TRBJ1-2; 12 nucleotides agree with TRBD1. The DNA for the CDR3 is TGTGCCAGCAGTTCAGGGACAGGGGGCCCACTTGGCTACACCTTC. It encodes CASSSGTGGPLGYTF.